These 7 T cell receptor beta chains were sequenced from one sample in a study of T cell responses to AZD1222 COVID-19 vaccine. The data were produced by immunoSEQ multiplex PCR, yet TCRdb's version contains in-frame clones alone and is incomplete. The data show roughly 200,000 clones, with under 95% seen just once and around 1% held by the top ten. This material consisted of peripheral blood, taken on day 0 of MenACWY control vaccination. These receptors all stem from an adult in good health.

The chain couples TRBV5-1 to TRBJ2-7; TRBD1 aligns across 9 bases. V gave up 5 bases and J gave up 3 bases; unmatched junction bases: 9. The CDR3 has 15 amino acids. Germline V gene lookup returns CDR1 SGHRS and CDR2 YFSETQ. CDR3 coding DNA: TGCGCCAGCAGGCTTCAGGTGACAGGGGGCTACGAGCAGTACTTC. Residues: CASRLQVTGGYEQYF.

The chain links TRBV7-9 to TRBJ2-7, with unresolved D. Germline values: CDR1 SEHNR, CDR2 FQNEAQ (reference sequence). V lost 5 bases to trimming and J lost 7 bases, with 18 bases between them. The CDR3 spans 14 residues. The CDR3, as DNA: TGTGCCAGCAGCACCGAAACACAAATGGGAGAGCAGTACTTC. Translating gives CASSTETQMGEQYF.

The rearrangement joins TRBV2 to TRBJ1-5; tentative D call: TRBD1 (5 bases). V was shortened by 3 bases and J by 3 bases, with 12 bases between the two germline ends. The CDR3 has 15 amino acids. Germline CDR1 is SNHLY and CDR2 is FYNNEI. The CDR3 bases are TGTGCCAGCAGTGAGTGGGTAGGGGACAATCAGCCCCAGCATTTT. Translation gives CASSEWVGDNQPQHF.

The chain carries TRBV28 and TRBJ2-1, with D possibly being TRBD1 (6 bases). Germline V gene data show CDR1 as MDHEN and CDR2 as SYDVKM. V was trimmed by 7 bases and J by 10 bases, leaving 14 bases between them. CDR3 length equals 12 residues. CDR3 sequence reads: CASTNRVSEQFF. CDR3 nucleotide sequence: TGTGCCAGCACAAACAGGGTGTCAGAGCAGTTCTTC.

This clone was detected once. The chain uses TRBV18 and TRBJ1-2, with a weak D call TRBD1 (6 bases). Germline V CDR1 and CDR2: KGHSH, LQKENI. The CDR3 loop spans 14 amino acids. Trimming cost V 6 bases and J 8 bases, with 19 bases left between them. CDR3 amino acids: CASSKRSGAGGYTF. Written as DNA, the CDR3 is TGTGCCAGCTCCAAAAGGTCGGGGGCGGGAGGCTACACCTTC.

The J gene is TRBJ1-2, the V gene TRBV30; 7 positions match TRBD1. With 2 bases clipped from V and 9 bases from J, the junction kept 9 bases outside the gene matches. CDR3 size: 13 residues. The germline V gene encodes CDR1 GTSNPN and CDR2 SVGIG (reference sequence). CDR3 sequence (DNA): TGTGCCTGGAGTATCGGACAGGAAAGGAGCTACACCTTC. This translates into CAWSIGQERSYTF.

The chain has TRBV10-1 and TRBJ1-1, with D unresolved. Germline V gene lookup returns CDR1 WNHNN and CDR2 SYGVQD (reference sequence). Trimming removed 5 bases at V and 0 bases at J, with 4 bases between. The CDR3 sequence is 12 residues long. The CDR3 protein is CASSKVNTEAFF. Written as DNA, the CDR3 is TGCGCCAGCAGTAAGGTGAACACTGAAGCTTTCTTT.